A selection of T cell receptor beta chains follows, all from one sample in a study of T-cell memory formation after mild COVID-19. Using its own MiXCR run on the 5' RACE reads, TCRdb lists one record per CDR3 protein. The sample contains about 100,000 distinct CDR3 sequences, about 18% of which appear only once. Sequences were obtained from PBMCs or a T cell subset sorted from them (not recorded which). These receptors all stem from a man aged 18 to 29 who had mild COVID-19 (a few samples of this study predate the infection). Cell type and time point are not known. The CDR3 runs from the conserved cysteine through the conserved F or W. A D gene is named only where the DNA matches it firmly. Size is omitted from some rows. Given values are once, few, many or a class for expanded clones.

size: .
J: TRBJ2-2
V: TRBV20-1
D: .
DNA: TGCAGTGCTCCCAACAGGGCCGAGAACACCGGGGAGCTGTTTTTT
CDR3: CSAPNRAENTGELFF

size: few
J: TRBJ2-2
V: TRBV5-1
D: .
DNA: TGCGCCAGCAGCTTTCGGATGGGCACCGGGGAGCTGTTTTTT
CDR3: CASSFRMGTGELFF

size: .
J: TRBJ1-2
V: TRBV6-6
D: TRBD1
DNA: TGTGCCAGCAGTGGCCGGGACAGAAGAGATGGCTACACCTTC
CDR3: CASSGRDRRDGYTF

size: many
J: TRBJ2-3
V: TRBV7-9
D: .
DNA: TGTGCCAGCAGCTTAAAGGGCCGCTACACAGATACGCAGTATTTT
CDR3: CASSLKGRYTDTQYF

size: few
J: TRBJ2-1
V: TRBV9
D: TRBD2
DNA: TGTGCCAGCAGCGCAGGGACTAGCGGGGGACATGAGCAGTTCTTC
CDR3: CASSAGTSGGHEQFF

size: many
J: TRBJ2-3
V: TRBV12-3/TRBV12-4
D: TRBD2
DNA: TGTGCCAGCAGTCTCTCGGGGACTAGAGGAGATACGCAGTATTTT
CDR3: CASSLSGTRGDTQYF

size: .
J: TRBJ2-1
V: TRBV19
D: TRBD2
DNA: TGTGCCAGTAGAGGGGGACTAGCGGATAATGAGCAGTTCTTC
CDR3: CASRGGLADNEQFF

size: .
J: TRBJ2-2
V: TRBV4-2
D: TRBD1
DNA: TGTGCCAGCAGCCAAGTTGGGACAGTCAACACCGGGGAGCTGTTTTTT
CDR3: CASSQVGTVNTGELFF

size: many
J: TRBJ2-1
V: TRBV11-3
D: .
DNA: TGTGCCAGCAGCCTTGGGGGGGGCGGGAGTCACAATGAGCAGTTCTTC
CDR3: CASSLGGGGSHNEQFF

size: .
J: TRBJ1-5
V: TRBV27
D: TRBD1
DNA: TGTGCCAGCCAGGGGGTAGGTCAGCCCCAGCATTTT
CDR3: CASQGVGQPQHF

size: .
J: TRBJ2-3
V: TRBV7-2
D: TRBD2
DNA: TGTGCCAGCAGCTTGAGCGGGGGCGCAGATACGCAGTATTTT
CDR3: CASSLSGGADTQYF

size: few
J: TRBJ1-3
V: TRBV20-1
D: .
DNA: TGCAGTGCTACGCCCCGGGGGACTACATCTGGAAACACCATATATTTT
CDR3: CSATPRGTTSGNTIYF

size: many
J: TRBJ2-5
V: TRBV4-3
D: .
DNA: TGCGCCAGCAGCCAGACCGGGGGCGGGGGAGAGACCCAGTACTTC
CDR3: CASSQTGGGGETQYF

size: .
J: TRBJ2-1
V: TRBV7-8
D: TRBD1
DNA: TGTGCCAGCAGCTTACAGGGGGCAAGCAATGAGCAGTTCTTC
CDR3: CASSLQGASNEQFF

size: .
J: TRBJ2-2
V: TRBV4-3
D: .
DNA: TGCGCCAGCAGCGGAGTCATGGGTGGGGAGCTGTTTTTT
CDR3: CASSGVMGGELFF

size: .
J: TRBJ2-5
V: TRBV18
D: TRBD2
DNA: TGTGCCAGCTCACCAATGATCCTAGCGGGGGATGCTAGGGAGACCCAGTACTTC
CDR3: CASSPMILAGDARETQYF

size: .
J: TRBJ2-1
V: TRBV7-2
D: TRBD2
DNA: TGTGCCAGCAGCCCGGGACTAGCGGGGATATCCAATGAGCAGTTCTTC
CDR3: CASSPGLAGISNEQFF

size: .
J: TRBJ1-1
V: TRBV19
D: .
DNA: TGTGCCAGTAGGGTGACCAGGGTAGGGGACACTGAAGCTTTCTTT
CDR3: CASRVTRVGDTEAFF

size: few
J: TRBJ1-3
V: TRBV6-5
D: .
DNA: TGTGCCAGCAGACCCGCGGGGATCTCTGGAAACACCATATATTTT
CDR3: CASRPAGISGNTIYF

size: .
J: TRBJ1-2
V: TRBV20-1
D: .
DNA: TGCAGTGCCTTGAGCGAGTATGGCTACACCTTC
CDR3: CSALSEYGYTF

size: .
J: TRBJ2-6
V: TRBV12-2
D: .
DNA: TGTGCAAGTCGGCCTAGGGGCATCGGGTCTGGGGCCAACGTCCTGACTTTC
CDR3: CASRPRGIGSGANVLTF

size: few
J: TRBJ1-4
V: TRBV5-1
D: .
DNA: TGCGCCAGCAGCCACCCGGGAAATGAAAAACTGTTTTTT
CDR3: CASSHPGNEKLFF

size: few
J: TRBJ1-2
V: TRBV6-1
D: .
DNA: TGTGCCAGCAGCCCTGGGCAGTATGGCTACACCTTC
CDR3: CASSPGQYGYTF

size: few
J: TRBJ2-6
V: TRBV28
D: TRBD1
DNA: TGTGCCAGCAGTTCCGAGACAGGGTGGGGGCGCGGGGCCAACGTCCTGACTTTC
CDR3: CASSSETGWGRGANVLTF

size: .
J: TRBJ2-1
V: TRBV18
D: .
DNA: TGTGCCAGCTCACCTGCTCCTGGGTCCTACAATGAGCAGTTCTTC
CDR3: CASSPAPGSYNEQFF

size: few
J: TRBJ1-1
V: TRBV7-2
D: .
DNA: TGTGCCAGCAGCAAATACAGGGACACTGAAGCTTTCTTT
CDR3: CASSKYRDTEAFF

size: .
J: TRBJ1-2
V: TRBV19
D: .
DNA: TGTGCCAGTAACGGGGAGCAGCGGTTCGACGGCTACACCTTC
CDR3: CASNGEQRFDGYTF